A selection of T cell receptor beta chains follows, all from one sample in a study of T cells expressing NK-cell markers. TCRdb reprocessed the 5' RACE reads, keeping one entry per CDR3 protein, no DNA. This sample's clone table lists about 180,000 distinct CDR3 sequences. Sequencing was done on a sample of blood T cells: a sorted CD56 or NKG2C T cell subset, CD4+ or CD8+ T cells, or bulk PBMC T cells (not recorded which). These receptors all come from a man aged 18-69 years in good health. Each CDR3 is given with its conserved first and last residue.

j_gene: TRBJ2-7
v_gene: TRBV27
CDR3aa: CASSLSGFGLYEQYF

j_gene: TRBJ2-7
v_gene: TRBV7-6
CDR3aa: CASSDSSEEQYF

j_gene: TRBJ2-5
v_gene: TRBV12-3/TRBV12-4
CDR3aa: CASRRTGLPGETQYF

j_gene: TRBJ2-3
v_gene: TRBV7-9
CDR3aa: CASSSRLAGSTDTQYF

j_gene: TRBJ2-3
v_gene: TRBV11-2
CDR3aa: CASSLDEVGLAAFGTQYF

j_gene: TRBJ1-2
v_gene: TRBV6-2/TRBV6-3
CDR3aa: CASSAGSYNGYTF

j_gene: TRBJ2-1
v_gene: TRBV7-2
CDR3aa: CASSLVGLAGEQFF

j_gene: TRBJ2-5
v_gene: TRBV5-1
CDR3aa: CASSFTPIKETQYF

j_gene: TRBJ1-2
v_gene: TRBV3-1
CDR3aa: CASSQDRMTGNYGYTF

j_gene: TRBJ2-7
v_gene: TRBV30
CDR3aa: CAWSDSVDEQYF

j_gene: TRBJ2-1
v_gene: TRBV12-3/TRBV12-4
CDR3aa: CASSLDIGGAAYNEQFF

j_gene: TRBJ2-7
v_gene: TRBV18
CDR3aa: CASSPLGWQKGYEQYF

j_gene: TRBJ2-3
v_gene: TRBV4-2
CDR3aa: CASSQMTSGAAYNTQYF

j_gene: TRBJ1-3
v_gene: TRBV19
CDR3aa: CASSNENWEVDTIYF

j_gene: TRBJ2-7
v_gene: TRBV11-2
CDR3aa: CASSLGTGGVSSYEQYF

j_gene: TRBJ2-7
v_gene: TRBV7-9
CDR3aa: CASSLGIKAGPIWDEQYF

j_gene: TRBJ2-7
v_gene: TRBV20-1
CDR3aa: CSARTIDSYEQYF

j_gene: TRBJ2-7
v_gene: TRBV6-2/TRBV6-3
CDR3aa: CASSYPTYSYEQYF

j_gene: TRBJ2-5
v_gene: TRBV6-1
CDR3aa: CASSNFRVWGETQYF

j_gene: TRBJ2-2
v_gene: TRBV25-1
CDR3aa: CASSTGQYTGELFF

j_gene: TRBJ1-2
v_gene: TRBV19
CDR3aa: CASSMGSYGENTF

j_gene: TRBJ1-1
v_gene: TRBV4-2
CDR3aa: CASSQEAGLNTEAFF

j_gene: TRBJ2-3
v_gene: TRBV20-1
CDR3aa: CSARPTIQRGRRTDTQYF

j_gene: TRBJ2-3
v_gene: TRBV4-2
CDR3aa: CASSQAPRGSPDTQYF

j_gene: TRBJ1-1
v_gene: TRBV2
CDR3aa: CASTSGGRTEAFF

j_gene: TRBJ2-5
v_gene: TRBV13
CDR3aa: CASSEGWTGNIETQYF

j_gene: TRBJ2-7
v_gene: TRBV20-1
CDR3aa: CSAGDRVYEQYF

j_gene: TRBJ1-5
v_gene: TRBV5-6
CDR3aa: CASSLHPGATPIRNQPQHF

j_gene: TRBJ1-3
v_gene: TRBV18
CDR3aa: CASSPEGLTGNTIYF

j_gene: TRBJ2-1
v_gene: TRBV4-1
CDR3aa: CASGHSYNEQFF

j_gene: TRBJ2-4
v_gene: TRBV7-9
CDR3aa: CASSPRDRVTQYF

j_gene: TRBJ2-7
v_gene: TRBV3-1
CDR3aa: CASSQDQGRFFHEQYF

j_gene: TRBJ2-3
v_gene: TRBV3-1
CDR3aa: CASSPTGLSTDTQYF

j_gene: TRBJ2-2
v_gene: TRBV12-3/TRBV12-4
CDR3aa: CASREYPGELFF

j_gene: TRBJ1-6
v_gene: TRBV7-2
CDR3aa: CASSFVPNSPLHF

j_gene: TRBJ2-7
v_gene: TRBV5-6
CDR3aa: CASSSMTGVGEQYF

j_gene: TRBJ2-3
v_gene: TRBV2
CDR3aa: CASRPLATTSTDTQYF

j_gene: TRBJ2-1
v_gene: TRBV6-5
CDR3aa: CASSHEQGADEQFF

j_gene: TRBJ1-6
v_gene: TRBV28
CDR3aa: CASSAGQGASYNSPLHF

j_gene: TRBJ1-4
v_gene: TRBV7-8
CDR3aa: CASSLEDEKLFF

j_gene: TRBJ2-1
v_gene: TRBV5-1
CDR3aa: CASSVGTGGPNEQFF

j_gene: TRBJ2-7
v_gene: TRBV18
CDR3aa: CASSPGRGGSYEQYF

j_gene: TRBJ2-7
v_gene: TRBV14
CDR3aa: CASSQDLGNRAIYEQYF

j_gene: TRBJ2-7
v_gene: TRBV28
CDR3aa: CASSSEDREGAEQYF

j_gene: TRBJ2-7
v_gene: TRBV10-2
CDR3aa: CASSDFGGVSWNEQYF

j_gene: TRBJ2-3
v_gene: TRBV11-2
CDR3aa: CASSLGGQDTQYF

j_gene: TRBJ1-2
v_gene: TRBV3-1
CDR3aa: CASSQEDRNYGYTF

j_gene: TRBJ2-5
v_gene: TRBV9
CDR3aa: CASSFRDRDGETQYF

j_gene: TRBJ1-1
v_gene: TRBV27
CDR3aa: CASSIGQLREAFF

j_gene: TRBJ2-4
v_gene: TRBV2
CDR3aa: CASSDIRGAKNIQYF

j_gene: TRBJ1-4
v_gene: TRBV20-1
CDR3aa: CSARDQELNEKLFF

j_gene: TRBJ2-3
v_gene: TRBV27
CDR3aa: CASRPFRLEGYTDTQYF

j_gene: TRBJ1-5
v_gene: TRBV6-5
CDR3aa: CASSWGTGGQPQHF

j_gene: TRBJ2-1
v_gene: TRBV20-1
CDR3aa: CSAVPLAGGSYNEQFF

j_gene: TRBJ1-1
v_gene: TRBV19
CDR3aa: CASQPGGPIKLFF